These T cell receptor beta chains were read from a single sample in a study of shared clonotypes between healthy human individuals. Profiled with immunoSEQ multiplex PCR; TCRdb holds only in-frame clones, not every one. The sample has a few million clones; about 92% are singletons. Sequenced sample: naive CD4+ T cells from PBMCs. These receptors all stem from a man aged 18 to 29 in good health. Some clones in this sample may be carry-over from other donors' samples. Each CDR3 is given with its conserved first and last residue. The order of the fields is CDR3 length, J gene, clone size, D gene, V gene, CDR3 protein, CDR3 DNA. D genes are given only for firm matches. Clone sizes are given selectively: once, few, many, or a class where the clone is expanded.

CDR3 length: 18
J gene: TRBJ2-7
clone size: once
D gene: TRBD1
V gene: TRBV28
CDR3 protein: CASSQVVGQGALSYEQYF
CDR3 DNA: TGTGCCAGCAGCCAGGTGGTGGGACAGGGGGCTTTGAGCTACGAGCAGTACTTC

CDR3 length: 15
J gene: TRBJ2-7
clone size: -
D gene: -
V gene: TRBV7-3
CDR3 protein: CASSLNQRAPYEQYF
CDR3 DNA: TGTGCCAGCAGCTTAAATCAGCGGGCTCCCTACGAGCAGTACTTC

CDR3 length: 16
J gene: TRBJ2-7
clone size: -
D gene: TRBD1
V gene: TRBV7-9
CDR3 protein: CASSRIGTGGSYEQYF
CDR3 DNA: TGTGCCAGCAGCCGGATAGGGACAGGGGGTAGCTACGAGCAGTACTTC

CDR3 length: 16
J gene: TRBJ2-2
clone size: once
D gene: TRBD1
V gene: TRBV7-3
CDR3 protein: CASSFASAGGTGELFF
CDR3 DNA: TGTGCCAGCAGCTTTGCCTCGGCAGGGGGCACCGGGGAGCTGTTTTTT

CDR3 length: 9
J gene: TRBJ1-1
clone size: -
D gene: -
V gene: TRBV29-1
CDR3 protein: CSGGPEAFF
CDR3 DNA: TGCAGCGGCGGTCCTGAAGCTTTCTTT

CDR3 length: 16
J gene: TRBJ1-2
clone size: -
D gene: TRBD1
V gene: TRBV5-6
CDR3 protein: CASSLEGQGRHYGYTF
CDR3 DNA: TGTGCCAGCAGCCTAGAGGGACAGGGACGGCACTATGGCTACACCTTC

CDR3 length: 15
J gene: TRBJ2-3
clone size: -
D gene: -
V gene: TRBV9
CDR3 protein: CASSVADSRTDTQYF
CDR3 DNA: TGTGCCAGCAGCGTGGCGGACAGCCGAACAGATACGCAGTATTTT

CDR3 length: 13
J gene: TRBJ1-1
clone size: few
D gene: -
V gene: TRBV18
CDR3 protein: CASSPGLNTEAFF
CDR3 DNA: TGTGCCAGCTCACCGGGGTTGAACACTGAAGCTTTCTTT

CDR3 length: 14
J gene: TRBJ1-1
clone size: -
D gene: -
V gene: TRBV19
CDR3 protein: CASRIGVRETEAFF
CDR3 DNA: TGTGCCTCACGGATCGGGGTAAGGGAGACTGAAGCTTTCTTT

CDR3 length: 14
J gene: TRBJ2-7
clone size: few
D gene: -
V gene: TRBV5-4
CDR3 protein: CASSSSGRRDEQYF
CDR3 DNA: TGTGCCAGCAGCTCGTCCGGGCGAAGGGACGAGCAGTACTTC

CDR3 length: 19
J gene: TRBJ2-6
clone size: -
D gene: TRBD2
V gene: TRBV7-2
CDR3 protein: CASSLGAGGTLSGANVLTF
CDR3 DNA: TGTGCCAGCAGCTTAGGGGCGGGAGGGACCCTATCTGGGGCCAACGTCCTGACTTTC

CDR3 length: 14
J gene: TRBJ1-2
clone size: -
D gene: -
V gene: TRBV25-1
CDR3 protein: CASSDVGGPLGYTF
CDR3 DNA: TGTGCCAGCAGTGACGTCGGCGGACCATTGGGCTACACCTTC

CDR3 length: 11
J gene: TRBJ1-2
clone size: -
D gene: -
V gene: TRBV29-1
CDR3 protein: CSVAQGGGYTF
CDR3 DNA: TGCAGCGTTGCACAGGGAGGTGGCTACACCTTC

CDR3 length: 19
J gene: TRBJ2-7
clone size: once
D gene: TRBD2
V gene: TRBV7-9
CDR3 protein: CASSDPSPKAGGRIYEQYF
CDR3 DNA: TGTGCCAGCAGTGATCCCTCACCGAAAGCGGGAGGGAGAATCTACGAGCAGTACTTC

CDR3 length: 12
J gene: TRBJ2-3
clone size: -
D gene: -
V gene: TRBV19
CDR3 protein: CASRDGGDTQYF
CDR3 DNA: TGTGCCAGTAGAGATGGTGGAGATACGCAGTATTTT

CDR3 length: 11
J gene: TRBJ1-4
clone size: few
D gene: -
V gene: TRBV20-1
CDR3 protein: CSATLGEKLFF
CDR3 DNA: TGCAGTGCCACACTGGGTGAAAAACTGTTTTTT

CDR3 length: 16
J gene: TRBJ2-3
clone size: -
D gene: -
V gene: TRBV6-6
CDR3 protein: CASSYAKPGVLDTQYF
CDR3 DNA: TGTGCCAGCAGTTACGCTAAGCCAGGAGTGTTAGATACGCAGTATTTT

CDR3 length: 13
J gene: TRBJ2-7
clone size: -
D gene: TRBD2
V gene: TRBV30
CDR3 protein: CAWARQPGGEQYF
CDR3 DNA: TGTGCCTGGGCGAGACAGCCGGGGGGCGAGCAGTACTTC

CDR3 length: 15
J gene: TRBJ2-7
clone size: -
D gene: TRBD1
V gene: TRBV6-5
CDR3 protein: CASSSTGTGTYEQYF
CDR3 DNA: TGTGCCAGCAGTTCTACCGGGACAGGGACCTACGAGCAGTACTTC

CDR3 length: 15
J gene: TRBJ2-7
clone size: once
D gene: TRBD2
V gene: TRBV2
CDR3 protein: CASSASGRISYEQYF
CDR3 DNA: TGTGCCAGCAGCGCAAGCGGGAGGATCTCCTACGAGCAGTACTTC

CDR3 length: 17
J gene: TRBJ2-7
clone size: -
D gene: TRBD2
V gene: TRBV15
CDR3 protein: CATSLGASGSGNSEQYF
CDR3 DNA: TGTGCCACCAGCCTAGGGGCTAGCGGGAGTGGGAACTCCGAGCAGTACTTC

CDR3 length: 14
J gene: TRBJ2-7
clone size: once
D gene: -
V gene: TRBV5-1
CDR3 protein: CASSLATDGYEQYF
CDR3 DNA: TGCGCCAGCAGCTTGGCCACGGACGGCTACGAGCAGTACTTC

CDR3 length: 15
J gene: TRBJ2-4
clone size: -
D gene: -
V gene: TRBV6-5
CDR3 protein: CASSLNRAGENIQYF
CDR3 DNA: TGTGCCAGCAGCCTGAACAGGGCTGGAGAAAACATTCAGTACTTC

CDR3 length: 16
J gene: TRBJ2-5
clone size: -
D gene: TRBD2
V gene: TRBV5-6
CDR3 protein: CASSLALAGVEETQYF
CDR3 DNA: TGTGCCAGCAGCTTGGCGCTAGCGGGGGTCGAAGAGACCCAGTACTTC

CDR3 length: 17
J gene: TRBJ2-3
clone size: -
D gene: -
V gene: TRBV5-4
CDR3 protein: CASSLVRGQDSTDTQYF
CDR3 DNA: TGTGCCAGCAGCTTGGTTAGGGGCCAGGACTCCACAGATACGCAGTATTTT

CDR3 length: 14
J gene: TRBJ1-4
clone size: -
D gene: -
V gene: TRBV7-5
CDR3 protein: CVRTDGQLSEKLFF
CDR3 DNA: TGTGTCAGAACTGACGGGCAGCTTAGTGAAAAACTGTTTTTT

CDR3 length: 14
J gene: TRBJ2-7
clone size: -
D gene: TRBD2
V gene: TRBV10-3
CDR3 protein: CAIAGTSGRYEQYF
CDR3 DNA: TGTGCCATCGCGGGGACTAGCGGACGCTACGAGCAGTACTTC

CDR3 length: 14
J gene: TRBJ1-2
clone size: -
D gene: -
V gene: TRBV28
CDR3 protein: CASSLAPRVAGYTF
CDR3 DNA: TGTGCCAGCAGTTTGGCCCCCAGGGTTGCTGGCTACACCTTC

CDR3 length: 16
J gene: TRBJ1-2
clone size: -
D gene: -
V gene: TRBV25-1
CDR3 protein: CASSGFRDTDFYGYTF
CDR3 DNA: TGTGCCAGCAGTGGTTTCCGGGACACGGACTTCTATGGCTACACCTTC

CDR3 length: 15
J gene: TRBJ2-1
clone size: -
D gene: TRBD2
V gene: TRBV7-9
CDR3 protein: CASSPGLARGPEQFF
CDR3 DNA: TGTGCCAGCAGCCCAGGACTAGCTAGAGGCCCCGAGCAGTTCTTC

CDR3 length: 13
J gene: TRBJ1-2
clone size: once
D gene: TRBD1
V gene: TRBV10-2
CDR3 protein: CASSGQGNYGYTF
CDR3 DNA: TGCGCCAGCAGCGGACAGGGGAACTATGGCTACACCTTC